These T cell receptor beta chains were read from a single sample in a study of response to subunit inactivated influenza vaccine. TCRdb recomputed calls from the RT-PCR reads with MiXCR, one row per CDR3 protein. This table has approximately 500,000 distinct CDR3 sequences, approximately 12% appearing once. The material was PBMCs from blood, obtained 45 days after vaccination. These receptors were obtained from a man aged 50-60 years who received an inactivated influenza vaccine. CDR3s include the opening cysteine and the closing phenylalanine or tryptophan. A D gene is named only where the DNA matches it firmly. Expanded clones are given a class, and other clones once, few, many or no size at all.

D | J | V | size | CDR3 | DNA
TRBD2 | TRBJ2-1 | TRBV10-3 | few | CAISSQGTSGSNEQFF | TGTGCCATCAGTTCTCAGGGGACTAGCGGGAGCAATGAGCAGTTCTTC
NA | TRBJ2-1 | TRBV4-1 | NA | CASSPISGFAEQFF | TGCGCCAGCAGCCCGATCTCAGGGTTCGCTGAGCAGTTCTTC
NA | TRBJ2-7 | TRBV10-3 | few | CAISEKQGRTYEQYF | TGTGCCATCAGTGAAAAGCAGGGAAGGACCTACGAGCAGTACTTC
NA | TRBJ1-4 | TRBV5-6 | NA | CASSRISYQDEKLFF | TGTGCCAGCAGCCGGATAAGCTATCAGGATGAAAAACTGTTTTTT
NA | TRBJ2-5 | TRBV6-5 | many | CASSFMGLDSETQYF | TGTGCCAGCAGTTTTATGGGACTTGACTCAGAGACCCAGTACTTC
NA | TRBJ2-1 | TRBV5-1 | once | CASSLGVGDNEQFF | TGCGCCAGCAGCTTGGGCGTCGGGGACAATGAGCAGTTCTTC
NA | TRBJ2-1 | TRBV10-3 | NA | CAISSPLAISSYNEQFF | TGTGCCATCAGCAGCCCTCTAGCGATAAGCTCCTACAATGAGCAGTTCTTC
TRBD1 | TRBJ2-7 | TRBV7-9 | few | CASSPLTRTGIYEQYF | TGTGCCAGCAGCCCCTTGACCCGGACAGGGATCTACGAGCAGTACTTC
TRBD2 | TRBJ2-5 | TRBV29-1 | many | CSVRLAGEETQYF | TGCAGCGTCCGACTAGCGGGGGAAGAGACCCAGTACTTC
NA | TRBJ2-5 | TRBV7-8 | NA | CASSLAAPQETQYF | TGTGCCAGCAGCTTAGCGGCACCCCAAGAGACCCAGTACTTC
NA | TRBJ2-1 | TRBV3-1 | few | CASSQSNNEQFF | TGTGCCAGCAGCCAATCAAACAATGAGCAGTTCTTC
NA | TRBJ2-7 | TRBV28 | NA | CASSRARVLPPEQYF | TGTGCCAGCAGTAGAGCTCGGGTTCTGCCGCCCGAGCAGTACTTC
NA | TRBJ1-5 | TRBV6-5 | few | CASSYRPAVQPQHF | TGTGCCAGCAGTTACAGGCCGGCAGTTCAGCCCCAGCATTTT
TRBD2 | TRBJ2-3 | TRBV29-1 | NA | CSVSSGRSTDTQYF | TGCAGCGTATCTAGCGGGAGGTCCACAGATACGCAGTATTTT
NA | TRBJ2-1 | TRBV5-5 | few | CASSLWSSNEQFF | TGTGCCAGCAGCTTGTGGTCGAGCAATGAGCAGTTCTTC
TRBD1 | TRBJ2-5 | TRBV6-1 | NA | CASGRTGVMETQYF | TGTGCCAGCGGGCGGACAGGGGTCATGGAGACCCAGTACTTC
NA | TRBJ2-5 | TRBV24-1 | few | CATSDPTEADQETQYF | TGTGCCACCAGTGACCCCACTGAGGCCGATCAAGAGACCCAGTACTTC
NA | TRBJ1-4 | TRBV7-9 | NA | CASSPRGANEKLFF | TGTGCCAGCAGCCCCAGGGGTGCTAATGAAAAACTGTTTTTT
NA | TRBJ1-1 | TRBV5-6 | NA | CASSLATVEAFF | TGTGCCAGCAGCTTGGCTACAGTTGAAGCTTTCTTT
TRBD2 | TRBJ2-7 | TRBV20-1 | NA | CSAGLANSYEQYF | TGCAGTGCTGGACTAGCGAACTCCTACGAGCAGTACTTC
TRBD1 | TRBJ2-3 | TRBV20-1 | NA | CSARDRQGAKDTQYF | TGCAGTGCTAGAGATCGACAGGGGGCAAAAGATACGCAGTATTTT
NA | TRBJ2-1 | TRBV9 | NA | CASSVVPHTGNEQFF | TGTGCCAGCAGCGTAGTACCCCATACAGGCAATGAGCAGTTCTTC
TRBD1 | TRBJ2-7 | TRBV7-2 | few | CASSLDLGTGNYEQYF | TGTGCCAGCAGCTTAGACCTCGGGACAGGGAACTACGAGCAGTACTTC
TRBD1 | TRBJ1-4 | TRBV11-2 | NA | CASSLGSDRGRLNEKLFF | TGTGCCAGCAGCTTAGGGAGTGACAGGGGACGCTTAAATGAAAAACTGTTTTTT
TRBD1 | TRBJ2-7 | TRBV11-2 | few | CASSGDRESPYEQYF | TGTGCCAGCAGCGGGGACAGGGAATCCCCCTACGAGCAGTACTTC
NA | TRBJ2-2 | TRBV28 | few | CASTGSNTGELFF | TGTGCCAGCACCGGGTCGAACACCGGGGAGCTGTTTTTT
TRBD1 | TRBJ2-7 | TRBV20-1 | many | CSARRTGGAFFYEQYF | TGCAGTGCTAGAAGGACAGGGGGCGCTTTTTTTTACGAGCAGTACTTC
NA | TRBJ2-2 | TRBV4-1 | few | CASSEGWRLANTGELFF | TGCGCCAGCAGCGAAGGATGGAGACTCGCGAACACCGGGGAGCTGTTTTTT
NA | TRBJ2-2 | TRBV7-6 | many | CASTPWADTGELFF | TGTGCCAGCACCCCTTGGGCGGACACCGGGGAGCTGTTTTTT
NA | TRBJ1-1 | TRBV4-1 | few | CASSQDNRVGNTEAFF | TGCGCCAGCAGCCAAGATAATAGAGTTGGGAACACTGAAGCTTTCTTT
NA | TRBJ2-7 | TRBV29-1 | NA | CSVARQLNYEQYF | TGCAGCGTTGCCAGGCAGCTGAACTACGAGCAGTACTTC
NA | TRBJ2-7 | TRBV7-9 | NA | CASSPELTSSYEQYF | TGTGCCAGCAGCCCCGAGTTAACCAGCTCCTACGAGCAGTACTTC
NA | TRBJ2-2 | TRBV6-5 | few | CASSYFSDTGELFF | TGTGCCAGCAGTTACTTTAGTGACACCGGGGAGCTGTTTTTT
NA | TRBJ1-1 | TRBV5-1 | few | CASSPEGFTEAFF | TGCGCCAGCAGCCCCGAGGGTTTCACTGAAGCTTTCTTT
TRBD1 | TRBJ2-2 | TRBV15 | NA | CATQPPGGGGMLGGELFF | TGTGCCACCCAACCTCCAGGGGGCGGTGGAATGTTGGGCGGGGAGCTGTTTTTT
NA | TRBJ1-3 | TRBV2 | few | CASSPRKSSGNTIYF | TGTGCCAGCAGTCCAAGGAAGAGCTCTGGAAACACCATATATTTT
NA | TRBJ2-3 | TRBV7-2 | NA | CASSAHPSGTDTQYF | TGTGCCAGCAGCGCTCACCCTAGCGGCACAGATACGCAGTATTTT
TRBD1 | TRBJ1-5 | TRBV7-8 | few | CASSFPGGGNQPQHF | TGTGCCAGCAGCTTTCCAGGGGGTGGCAATCAGCCCCAGCATTTT
TRBD2 | TRBJ2-1 | TRBV6-1 | NA | CASSPGLVVEQFF | TGTGCCAGCAGTCCTGGACTAGTTGTTGAGCAGTTCTTC
NA | TRBJ2-5 | TRBV7-3 | NA | CASSLNGRAETQYF | TGTGCCAGCAGCTTAAACGGCAGGGCAGAGACCCAGTACTTC
TRBD1 | TRBJ1-4 | TRBV28 | NA | CASSLQGYRGEKLFF | TGTGCCAGCAGTCTACAGGGGTATCGAGGCGAAAAACTGTTTTTT
NA | TRBJ1-5 | TRBV20-1 | few | CSAGAGQGSFNQPQHF | TGCAGTGCTGGGGCTGGGCAGGGCTCTTTCAATCAGCCCCAGCATTTT
NA | TRBJ2-7 | TRBV20-1 | NA | CSARDLHEQYF | TGCAGTGCTAGAGATCTCCACGAGCAGTACTTC
NA | TRBJ2-1 | TRBV5-5 | few | CASSFSPLSHEQFF | TGTGCCAGCAGCTTTTCGCCCCTCAGTCATGAGCAGTTCTTC
NA | TRBJ2-3 | TRBV7-9 | few | CAYEHRTDTQYF | TGTGCCTATGAACACCGCACAGATACGCAGTATTTT
TRBD1 | TRBJ2-1 | TRBV12-3/TRBV12-4 | few | CASIAGQGAYNEQFF | TGTGCCAGCATCGCCGGACAGGGGGCTTACAATGAGCAGTTCTTC
TRBD2 | TRBJ2-5 | TRBV5-1 | NA | CASSSGGTDGKETQYF | TGCGCCAGCAGCTCGGGAGGGACGGACGGTAAGGAGACCCAGTACTTC